This TCR beta chain stems from a study of technical replicates of blood from a handful of donors. Sequenced by immunoSEQ multiplex PCR; TCRdb stores in-frame clones only, minus some. The data hold about 75,000 clones, with approximately 97% observed a single time. There are 11 residues in the CDR3. Germline lookup yields CDR1 SEHNR and CDR2 FQNEAQ (reference sequence). Trimming pared 4 bases from V and 8 bases from J, leaving 8 bases between. V gene TRBV7-9 combines with J gene TRBJ1-1; D possibly corresponds to TRBD1 (5 bases). This sequence was found in a human donor in good health. Sequencing used T cells isolated from PBMCs. The CDR3 sequence is CASSSGVEAFF. The CDR3 DNA reads TGTGCCAGCAGCTCGGGGGTAGAAGCTTTCTTT. Variable domain in full (rest from reference TRBV7-9 and TRBJ1-1): DTGVSQNPRHKITKRGQNVTFRCDPISEHNRLYWYRQTLGQGPEFLTYFQNEAQLEKSRLLSDRFSAERPKGSFSTLEIQRTEQGDSAMYLCASSSGVEAFFGQGTRLTVV.